The T cell receptor beta chain described here comes from a study of T cell repertoires in cytomegalovirus infection. On the study more broadly: CMV infection plus the matching HLA type was flagged by public TCR beta signatures. General study results and limits: Identification of carriers of CMV plus the relevant HLA was achieved through cumulative public TCR beta family frequency. Ex vivo, HLA-C-restricted CMV-specific TCR beta clonotypes prevailed over the rest of the response.

TCRdb passed the reads through MiXCR, listing each CDR3 protein once. The profile shows roughly 920,000 distinct CDR3 sequences, approximately 31% of them singletons. In this sample, this clonotype turned up many times. Its target is unknown. This specimen consisted of cultured CD8+ T cells from PBMCs, obtained from culture after CMV antigen stimulation. This receptor was taken from a human donor in good health (CMV status not recorded). Some clones in this sample may be carry-over from other donors' samples.

CDR3 in amino acids: CASSLTGTGDPGELFF. As DNA, the CDR3 is TGTGCCAGCAGCTTGACCGGGACAGGGGACCCCGGGGAGCTGTTTTTT. The V gene is TRBV7-8, the J gene TRBJ2-2, with 10 bases identical to TRBD1. CDR1 and CDR2 from the germline V gene are SGHVS and FQNEAQ. With V trimmed by 3 bases and J by 6 bases, 7 bases remained unmatched. The CDR3 consists of 16 residues. Full variable domain (missing parts from reference TRBV7-8 and TRBJ2-2): GAGVSQSPRYKVAKRGQDVALRCDPISGHVSLFWYQQALGQGPEFLTYFQNEAQLDKSGLPSDRFFAERPEGSVSTLKIQRTQQEDSAVYLCASSLTGTGDPGELFFGEGSRLTVL.